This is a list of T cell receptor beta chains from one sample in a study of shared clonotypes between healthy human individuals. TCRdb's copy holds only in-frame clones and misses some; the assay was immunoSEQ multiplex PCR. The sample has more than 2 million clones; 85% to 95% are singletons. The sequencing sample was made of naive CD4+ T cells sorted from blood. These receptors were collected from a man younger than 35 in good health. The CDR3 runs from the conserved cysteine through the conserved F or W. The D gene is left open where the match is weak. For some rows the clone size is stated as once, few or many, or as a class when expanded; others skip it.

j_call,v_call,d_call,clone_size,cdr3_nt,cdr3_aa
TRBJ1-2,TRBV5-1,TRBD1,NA,TGCGCCAGCAGCTCCGGACAGGGGAACTATGGCTACACCTTC,CASSSGQGNYGYTF
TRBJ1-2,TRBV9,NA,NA,TGTGCCAGCAGCGTAGGATCCGCTCTGAACTATGGCTACACCTTC,CASSVGSALNYGYTF
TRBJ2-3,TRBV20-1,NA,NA,TGCAGCGCGTCAACTGATACGCAGTATTTT,CSASTDTQYF
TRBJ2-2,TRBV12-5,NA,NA,TGTGCTAGTGGTCCCCCCCTGGTCACCGGGGAGCTGTTTTTT,CASGPPLVTGELFF
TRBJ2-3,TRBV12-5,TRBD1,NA,TGTGCTAGTGGTTCGGGGGACAGGGCGCCAGATACGCAGTATTTT,CASGSGDRAPDTQYF
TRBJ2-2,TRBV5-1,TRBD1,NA,TGCGCCAGCAGCCCAGGGACAGGGTACTCATTGAACACCGGGGAGCTGTTTTTT,CASSPGTGYSLNTGELFF
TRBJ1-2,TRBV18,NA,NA,TGTGCCAGCTCTCACCTGCAAGAAGGCTACACCTTC,CASSHLQEGYTF
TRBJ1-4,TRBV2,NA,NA,TGTGCCAGCAGTGCCGCAGCAACTAATGAAAAACTGTTTTTT,CASSAAATNEKLFF
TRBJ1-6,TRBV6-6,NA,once,TGTGCCAGCAGTTACGGAGGGGAGACGAATTCACCCCTCCACTTT,CASSYGGETNSPLHF
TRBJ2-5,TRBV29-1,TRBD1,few,TGCAGCGTTGAAGACCCGGACAGGTCTTACCAAGAGACCCAGTACTTC,CSVEDPDRSYQETQYF
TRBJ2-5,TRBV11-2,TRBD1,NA,TGTGCCAGCAGAAGACTACAGGGGTCTCAAGAGACCCAGTACTTC,CASRRLQGSQETQYF
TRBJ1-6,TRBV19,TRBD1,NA,TGTGCCAGTAGTACCGGGACAGGTATTGGGGGAGCCCTCCACTTT,CASSTGTGIGGALHF
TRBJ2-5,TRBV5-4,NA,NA,TGTGCCAGCAGCTTGGGTCTTAGGAACCAAGAGACCCAGTACTTC,CASSLGLRNQETQYF
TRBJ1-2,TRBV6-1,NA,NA,TGTGCCAGCAGTACAGGCCCCAGGGGTGATAGTGGCTACACCTTC,CASSTGPRGDSGYTF
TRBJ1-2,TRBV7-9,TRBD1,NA,TGTGCCAGCAGCTTGTACTCAGGGGGCTTTGTCTATGGCTACACCTTC,CASSLYSGGFVYGYTF
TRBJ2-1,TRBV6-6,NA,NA,TGTGCCAGCAGTCCAGGATACAATGAGCAGTTCTTC,CASSPGYNEQFF
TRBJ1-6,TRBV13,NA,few,TGTGCCAGCAGCTTAGGACTTCCGAGCTCCTATAATTCACCCCTCCACTTT,CASSLGLPSSYNSPLHF
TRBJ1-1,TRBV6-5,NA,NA,TGTGCCAGCAGGGGGAGGGCCGGCGGGTTCTTT,CASRGRAGGFF
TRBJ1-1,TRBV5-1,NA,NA,TGCGCCAGCAGCGCAGGACAGACACTGAACACTGAAGCTTTCTTT,CASSAGQTLNTEAFF
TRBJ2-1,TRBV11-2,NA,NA,TGTGCCAGCAGCTGGGGGGATATGTACAATGAGCAGTTCTTC,CASSWGDMYNEQFF
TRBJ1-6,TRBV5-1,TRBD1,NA,TGCGCCAGCAGCTTGGCCCCTACAGGGGGTGAGTATTCACCCCTCCACTTT,CASSLAPTGGEYSPLHF
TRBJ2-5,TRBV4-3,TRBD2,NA,TGCGCCAGCAGCCAAGATAAGGCTAGCGGGCAACTGGAGACCCAGTACTTC,CASSQDKASGQLETQYF
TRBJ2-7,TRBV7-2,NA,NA,TGTGCCAGCGCTATGGGCAGGGAAGCCTACGAGCAGTACTTC,CASAMGREAYEQYF
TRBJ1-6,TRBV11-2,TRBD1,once,TGTGCCAGCAGGGATACAGGGGGACGGCCCCTCCACTTT,CASRDTGGRPLHF
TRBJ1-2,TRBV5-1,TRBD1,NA,TGCGCCAGCAGCCCGTCCGGGACAGGGAGCGGCTACACCTTC,CASSPSGTGSGYTF
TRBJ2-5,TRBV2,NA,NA,TGTGCCAGCACCCCCTGGAGGGAATTACAAGAGACCCAGTACTTC,CASTPWRELQETQYF
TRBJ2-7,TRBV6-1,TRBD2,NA,TGTGCCACCCGGGGGGGACGAACCTACGAGCAGTACTTC,CATRGGRTYEQYF
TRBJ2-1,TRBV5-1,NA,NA,TGCGCCAGCAGCTTTGACGGGTCCTCCTACAATGAGCAGTTCTTC,CASSFDGSSYNEQFF
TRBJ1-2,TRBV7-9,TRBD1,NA,TGTGCCAGCAGCTTAGCGAATACAGGGGAAAGAGGCTACACCTTC,CASSLANTGERGYTF
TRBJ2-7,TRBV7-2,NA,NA,TGTGCCAGCAGCCCTTTTGCCAACTACGAGCAGTACTTC,CASSPFANYEQYF
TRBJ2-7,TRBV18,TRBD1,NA,TGTGCCAGCTCACCAGCTACAGGGGATGTCTCCTACGAGCAGTACTTC,CASSPATGDVSYEQYF
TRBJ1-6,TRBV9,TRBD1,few,TGTGCCAGCAGCGGGGGACAGACTAAGTCACCCCTCCACTTT,CASSGGQTKSPLHF
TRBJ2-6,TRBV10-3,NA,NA,TGTGCCATCAGTGACCGATCTGGGGCCAACGTCCTGACTTTC,CAISDRSGANVLTF
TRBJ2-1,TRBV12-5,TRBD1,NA,TGTGCTAGTGGTTTGGTACCCCGGACAGGGGCCCTCTACAATGAGCAGTTCTTC,CASGLVPRTGALYNEQFF
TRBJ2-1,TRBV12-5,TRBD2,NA,TGTGCTAGTGGAAACCTAGCGGTCTCCTACAATGAGCAGTTCTTC,CASGNLAVSYNEQFF
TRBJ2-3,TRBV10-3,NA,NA,TGTGCCATCAGGAATAGGTATTCAGATACGCAGTATTTT,CAIRNRYSDTQYF
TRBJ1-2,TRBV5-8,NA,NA,TGTGCCAGCACCCACAGGGTCGGCTATGGCTACACCTTC,CASTHRVGYGYTF
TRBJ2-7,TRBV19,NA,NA,TGTGCCAGTAGTATTGGTCAGGGGCAATACGAGCAGTACTTC,CASSIGQGQYEQYF
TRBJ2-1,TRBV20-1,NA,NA,TGCAGTGCTGGAGAGGGGAATGAGCAGTTCTTC,CSAGEGNEQFF
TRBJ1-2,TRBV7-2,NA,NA,TGTGCCAGCAGCTTAGGGGCCGGAATTCGGGACCCCAGTGGCTACACCTTC,CASSLGAGIRDPSGYTF
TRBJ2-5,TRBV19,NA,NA,TGTGCCAGTAGTATCCCGGGGTGGGAGACCCAGTACTTC,CASSIPGWETQYF
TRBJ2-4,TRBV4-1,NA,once,TGCGCCAGCAGCCAAGATCTTAGGGGGGCCAAAAACATTCAGTACTTC,CASSQDLRGAKNIQYF
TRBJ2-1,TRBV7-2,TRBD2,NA,TGTGCCAGCAGCCGGACTAGCGGAGTCTACAATGAGCAGTTCTTC,CASSRTSGVYNEQFF
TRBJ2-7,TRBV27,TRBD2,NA,TGTGCCAGCAGCTTGAGCGGGGGGCCTTCCTACGAGCAGTACTTC,CASSLSGGPSYEQYF
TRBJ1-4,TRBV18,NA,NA,TGTGCCAGCTCACCCGAGAGGGGGGATGAAAAACTGTTTTTT,CASSPERGDEKLFF
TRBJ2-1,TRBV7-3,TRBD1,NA,TGTGCCAGCAGCTTAACAGGGACAGCCTACAATGAGCAGTTCTTC,CASSLTGTAYNEQFF
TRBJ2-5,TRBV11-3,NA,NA,TGTGCCAGCAGCCCCTGGGGCGAGGAAGAGACCCAGTACTTC,CASSPWGEEETQYF